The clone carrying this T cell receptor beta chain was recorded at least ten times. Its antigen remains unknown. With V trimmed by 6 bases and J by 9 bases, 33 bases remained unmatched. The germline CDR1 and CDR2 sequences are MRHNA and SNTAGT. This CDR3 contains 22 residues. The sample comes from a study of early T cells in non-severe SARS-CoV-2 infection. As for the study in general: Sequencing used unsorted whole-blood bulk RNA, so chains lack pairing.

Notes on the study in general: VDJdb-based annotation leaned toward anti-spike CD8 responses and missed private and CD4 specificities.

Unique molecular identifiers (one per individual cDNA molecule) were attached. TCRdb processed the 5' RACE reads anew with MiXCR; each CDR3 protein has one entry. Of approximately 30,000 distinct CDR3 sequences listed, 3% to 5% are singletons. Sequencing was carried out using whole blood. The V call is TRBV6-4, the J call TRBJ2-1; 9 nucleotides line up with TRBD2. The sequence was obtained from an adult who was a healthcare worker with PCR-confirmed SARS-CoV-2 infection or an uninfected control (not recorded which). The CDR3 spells CASRLNNPPSSGTPGGILEQFF. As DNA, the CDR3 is TGTGCCAGCAGACTAAACAACCCCCCCTCTAGCGGGACCCCCGGGGGCATTCTTGAGCAGTTCTTC.